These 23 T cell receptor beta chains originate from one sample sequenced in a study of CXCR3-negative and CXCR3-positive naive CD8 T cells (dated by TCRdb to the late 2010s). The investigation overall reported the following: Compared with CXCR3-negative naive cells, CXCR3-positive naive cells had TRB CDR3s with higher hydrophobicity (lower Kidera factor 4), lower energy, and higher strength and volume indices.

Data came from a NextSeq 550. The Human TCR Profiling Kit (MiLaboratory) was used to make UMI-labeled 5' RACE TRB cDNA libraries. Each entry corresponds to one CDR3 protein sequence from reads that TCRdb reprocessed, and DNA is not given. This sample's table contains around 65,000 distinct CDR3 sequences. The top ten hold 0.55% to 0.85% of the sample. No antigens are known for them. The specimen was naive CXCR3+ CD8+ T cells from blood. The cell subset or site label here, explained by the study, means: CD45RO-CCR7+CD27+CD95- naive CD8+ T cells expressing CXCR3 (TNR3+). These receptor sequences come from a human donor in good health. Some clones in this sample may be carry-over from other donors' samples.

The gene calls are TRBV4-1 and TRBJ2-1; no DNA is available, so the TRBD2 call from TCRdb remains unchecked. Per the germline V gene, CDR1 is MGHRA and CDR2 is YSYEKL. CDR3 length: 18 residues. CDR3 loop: CASSQDRGLAGPGNEQFF.

CDR3 amino acids: CSVNDREYEQYF. The chain couples TRBV29-1 to TRBJ2-7; without DNA, the TCRdb call of TRBD1 cannot be checked. The CDR3 is 12 residues long. Germline assignment: CDR1 SQVTM and CDR2 ANQGSEA.

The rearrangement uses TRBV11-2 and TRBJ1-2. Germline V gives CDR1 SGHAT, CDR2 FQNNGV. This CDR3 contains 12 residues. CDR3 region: CASSFTDYGYTF.

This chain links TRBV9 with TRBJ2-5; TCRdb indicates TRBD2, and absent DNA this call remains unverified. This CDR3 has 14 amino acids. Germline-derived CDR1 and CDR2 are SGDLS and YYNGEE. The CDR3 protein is CASSRGANQETQYF.

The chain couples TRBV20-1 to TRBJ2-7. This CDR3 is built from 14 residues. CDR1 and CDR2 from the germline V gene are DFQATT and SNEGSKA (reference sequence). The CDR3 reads CSAREGSSIYEQYF.

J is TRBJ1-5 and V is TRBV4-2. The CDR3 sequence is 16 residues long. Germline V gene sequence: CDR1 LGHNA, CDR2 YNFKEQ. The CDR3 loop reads CASSPEGGASNQPQHF.

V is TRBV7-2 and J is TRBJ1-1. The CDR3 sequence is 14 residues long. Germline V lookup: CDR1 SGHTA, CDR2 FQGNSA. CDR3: CASSLGGERAEAFF.

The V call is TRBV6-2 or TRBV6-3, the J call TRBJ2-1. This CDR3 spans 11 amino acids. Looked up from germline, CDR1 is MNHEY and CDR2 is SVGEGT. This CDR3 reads CASSYRREQFF.

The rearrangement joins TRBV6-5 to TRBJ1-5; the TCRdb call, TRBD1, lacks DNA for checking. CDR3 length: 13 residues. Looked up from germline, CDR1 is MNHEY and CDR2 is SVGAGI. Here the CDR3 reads CATRQGTYQPQHF.

The CDR3 spells CSVEKAATTDTQYF. V usage is TRBV29-1 and J usage is TRBJ2-3. Germline V gene sequence: CDR1 SQVTM, CDR2 ANQGSEA. This CDR3 has 14 residues.

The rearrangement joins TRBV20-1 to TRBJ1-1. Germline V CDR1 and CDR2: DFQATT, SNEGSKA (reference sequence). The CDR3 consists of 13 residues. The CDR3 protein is CSVVGYMNTEAFF.

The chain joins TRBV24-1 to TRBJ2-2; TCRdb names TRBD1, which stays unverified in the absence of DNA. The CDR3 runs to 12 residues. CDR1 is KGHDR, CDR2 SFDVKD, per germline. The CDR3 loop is CATGGSTGELFF.

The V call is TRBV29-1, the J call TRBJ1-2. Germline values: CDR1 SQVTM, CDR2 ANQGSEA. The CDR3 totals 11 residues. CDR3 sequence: CSVRTMTGYTF. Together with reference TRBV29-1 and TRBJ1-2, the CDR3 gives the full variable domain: SAVISQKPSRDICQRGTSLTIQCQVDSQVTMMFWYRQQPGQSLTLIATANQGSEATYESGFVIDKFPISRPNLTFSTLTVSNMSPEDSSIYLCSVRTMTGYTFGSGTRLTVV.

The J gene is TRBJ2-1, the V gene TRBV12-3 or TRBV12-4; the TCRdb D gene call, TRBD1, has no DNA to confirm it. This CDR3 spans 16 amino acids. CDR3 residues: CASSLGLAGPYNEQFF.

This CDR3 reads CASSLYAGGLTEAFF. This chain uses TRBV5-1 with TRBJ1-1; the D call of TRBD1 rests on TCRdb alone, since no DNA is present to check it. The CDR3 contains 15 residues. CDR1 is SGHRS and CDR2 is YFSETQ in the germline V gene.

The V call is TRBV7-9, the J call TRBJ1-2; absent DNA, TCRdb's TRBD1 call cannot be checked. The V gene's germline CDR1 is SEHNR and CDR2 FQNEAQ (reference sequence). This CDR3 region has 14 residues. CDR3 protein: CASSSTDFYYGYTF.

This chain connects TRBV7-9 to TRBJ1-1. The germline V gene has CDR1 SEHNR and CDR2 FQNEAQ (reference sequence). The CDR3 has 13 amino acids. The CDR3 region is CASSLEAGPEAFF.

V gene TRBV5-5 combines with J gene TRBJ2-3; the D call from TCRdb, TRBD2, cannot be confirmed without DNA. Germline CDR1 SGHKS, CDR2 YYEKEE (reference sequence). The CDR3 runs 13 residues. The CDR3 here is CASSLRLAGVVNF.

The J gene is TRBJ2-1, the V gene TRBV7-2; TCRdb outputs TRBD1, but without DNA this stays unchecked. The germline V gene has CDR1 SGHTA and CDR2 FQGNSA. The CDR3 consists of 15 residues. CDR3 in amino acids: CASSFAGGQYNEQFF.

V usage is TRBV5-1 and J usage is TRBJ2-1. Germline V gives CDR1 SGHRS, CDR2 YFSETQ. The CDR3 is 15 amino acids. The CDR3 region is CASQLTHSSYNEQFF.

This CDR3 reads CASSGRDRVEQYF. This chain uses TRBV12-3 or TRBV12-4 with TRBJ2-7; TCRdb names TRBD1, which stays unverified in the absence of DNA. The length of the CDR3 is 13 residues.

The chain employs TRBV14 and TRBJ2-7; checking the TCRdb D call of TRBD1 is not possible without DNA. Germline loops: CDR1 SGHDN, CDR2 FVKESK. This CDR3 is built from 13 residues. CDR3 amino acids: CASSQESGDEQYF. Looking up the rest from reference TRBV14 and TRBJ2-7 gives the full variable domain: EAGVTQFPSHSVIEKGQTVTLRCDPISGHDNLYWYRRVMGKEIKFLLHFVKESKQDESGMPNNRFLAERTGGTYSTLKVQPAELEDSGVYFCASSQESGDEQYFGPGTRLTVT.

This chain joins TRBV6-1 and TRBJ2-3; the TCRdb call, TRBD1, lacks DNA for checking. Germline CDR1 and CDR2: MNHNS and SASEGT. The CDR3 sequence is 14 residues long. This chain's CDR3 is CASTRGVGGDTQYF.